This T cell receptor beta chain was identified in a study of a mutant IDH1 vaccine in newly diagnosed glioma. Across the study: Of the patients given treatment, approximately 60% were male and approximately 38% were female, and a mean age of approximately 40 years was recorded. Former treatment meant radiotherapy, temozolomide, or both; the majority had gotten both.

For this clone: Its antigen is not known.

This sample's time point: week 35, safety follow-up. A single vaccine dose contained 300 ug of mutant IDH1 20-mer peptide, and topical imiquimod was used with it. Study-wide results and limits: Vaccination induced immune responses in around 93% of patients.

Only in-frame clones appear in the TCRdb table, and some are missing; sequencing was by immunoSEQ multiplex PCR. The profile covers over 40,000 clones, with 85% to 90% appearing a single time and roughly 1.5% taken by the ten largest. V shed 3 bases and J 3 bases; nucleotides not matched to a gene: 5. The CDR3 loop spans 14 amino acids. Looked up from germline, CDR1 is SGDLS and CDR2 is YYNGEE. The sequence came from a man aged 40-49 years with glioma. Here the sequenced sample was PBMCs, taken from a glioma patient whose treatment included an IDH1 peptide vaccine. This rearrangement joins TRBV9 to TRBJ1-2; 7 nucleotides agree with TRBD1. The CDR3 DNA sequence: TGTGCCAGCAGCGCTAGGACAGGCCACTATGGCTACACCTTC. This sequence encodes CASSARTGHYGYTF.